These T cell receptor beta chains were read from a single sample in a study of PD-1 blockade in classical Hodgkin lymphoma. Some clones are missing from TCRdb's copy, which holds only in-frame ones; the method was immunoSEQ multiplex PCR. The repertoire has 25,000 to 35,000 clones, around 80% of them found once; the top ten carry around 0.56%. The material sequenced was CD4+ T cells from blood, taken before the fourth cycle of nivolumab. These receptors originate from a human donor with classical Hodgkin lymphoma. Each CDR3 is given with its conserved first and last residue. D genes are given only for firm matches. Clone size appears in some rows only: once, few, many, or a class for an expanded clone.

D gene,V gene,clone size,J gene,CDR3 DNA,CDR3 protein
-,TRBV6-6,-,TRBJ2-7,TGTGCCAGCAGCCGGGACCATGTCGAGCAGTACTTC,CASSRDHVEQYF
TRBD1,TRBV5-4,-,TRBJ2-7,TGTGCCAGCAGCTTGGGAGTGGGACAGGGCACCTACGAGCAGTACTTC,CASSLGVGQGTYEQYF
-,TRBV6-1,-,TRBJ1-4,TGTGCCAGCAGGCACCAACAGGGTAATGAAAAACTGTTTTTT,CASRHQQGNEKLFF
-,TRBV7-2,few,TRBJ1-1,TGTGCCAGCAGCTCCCAGGGTCCGAACACTGAAGCTTTCTTT,CASSSQGPNTEAFF
-,TRBV6-4,few,TRBJ1-2,TGTGCCAGCAGTGACCGAAACTATGGCTACACCTTC,CASSDRNYGYTF
-,TRBV5-4,-,TRBJ1-2,TGTGCCAGCAGCCCGAACAGGGACGATGGCTACACCTTC,CASSPNRDDGYTF
-,TRBV19,-,TRBJ2-7,TGTGCCAGTAGTCCGGACCAAAGCTCCTACGAGCAGTACTTC,CASSPDQSSYEQYF
-,TRBV29-1,-,TRBJ1-2,TGCAGCCTCTTGGTGGGGGCGCAAGGCTACACCTTC,CSLLVGAQGYTF
TRBD1,TRBV7-9,-,TRBJ1-5,TGTGCCAGCAGCGAGGGGGCTTTGCAGCCCCAGCATTTT,CASSEGALQPQHF
TRBD1,TRBV6-6,once,TRBJ1-3,TGTGCCAGCAGATCCCAGGGGGCTGGAAACACCATATATTTT,CASRSQGAGNTIYF
-,TRBV5-6,-,TRBJ1-5,TGTGCCAGCAGCTTGCCCAATCAGCCCCAGCATTTT,CASSLPNQPQHF
-,TRBV7-9,-,TRBJ2-5,TGTGCCAGCAGCTTGGGGGCGGGTCAAGAGACCCAGTACTTC,CASSLGAGQETQYF
TRBD1,TRBV2,-,TRBJ2-5,TGTGCCAGCAGTGACGGGACAGGGGGCCCGTCCCGGGAGACCCAGTACTTC,CASSDGTGGPSRETQYF
TRBD1,TRBV9,once,TRBJ1-5,TGTGCCAGCAGCGCACAGGGGGGCAATCAGCCCCAGCATTTT,CASSAQGGNQPQHF
-,TRBV9,few,TRBJ2-3,TGTGCCAGCAGCGTAGGGGGTCCAGATACGCAGTATTTT,CASSVGGPDTQYF
-,TRBV7-9,-,TRBJ1-2,TGTGCCAGCAGCTTAGAGGGTACGGGCTATGGCTACACCTTC,CASSLEGTGYGYTF
TRBD1,TRBV7-9,-,TRBJ2-7,TGTGCCAGCAGCACGACAGGGTACGAGCAGTACTTC,CASSTTGYEQYF
TRBD2,TRBV4-3,-,TRBJ2-1,TGCGCCAGCAGCCAAGGAGCAGCTGGGACTAGCGTGTACAATGAGCAGTTCTTC,CASSQGAAGTSVYNEQFF
-,TRBV28,-,TRBJ1-5,TGTGCCAGCAGTGGAGGGGACGCCAATCAGCCCCAGCATTTT,CASSGGDANQPQHF
-,TRBV19,-,TRBJ1-2,TGTGCCAGTACCAGGGAAAGGGCTAACTATGGCTACACCTTC,CASTRERANYGYTF
-,TRBV6-6,-,TRBJ2-5,TGTGCCAGCAGTACTCGGGGCCAAGAGACCCAGTACTTC,CASSTRGQETQYF
TRBD2,TRBV4-2,-,TRBJ2-1,TGTGCCAGCAGTCTAAAGCGGGGGGGCAGCGATGAGCAGTTCTTC,CASSLKRGGSDEQFF
-,TRBV9,few,TRBJ2-1,TGTGCCAGCAGCGTAAGCCCCGATTCCTACAATGAGCAGTTCTTC,CASSVSPDSYNEQFF
TRBD2,TRBV28,-,TRBJ2-5,TGTGCCAGCAGTTTGGCCCTAGGGACTAGCGGAGGGAGGGAGACCCAGTACTTC,CASSLALGTSGGRETQYF
TRBD1,TRBV7-2,-,TRBJ2-1,TGTGCCAGCAGCTTAGCCCTGGACAGGGCGGCGAGGAATGAGCAGTTCTTC,CASSLALDRAARNEQFF
-,TRBV27,-,TRBJ2-7,TGTGCCAGCAGTTCAGGCGGGCCCTACGAGCAGTACTTC,CASSSGGPYEQYF
TRBD2,TRBV7-8,-,TRBJ2-7,TGTGCCAGCAGCCGTTATTCACTAGCGCAAAGCTCCTACGAGCAGTACTTC,CASSRYSLAQSSYEQYF
TRBD1,TRBV9,few,TRBJ1-2,TGTGCCAGCAGCGAAACGGACAGGGCCTACTATGGCTACACCTTC,CASSETDRAYYGYTF
TRBD1,TRBV7-9,-,TRBJ2-5,TGTGCCAGCAACAAAGGGGGCGGCTCTGTAGAGACCCAGTACTTC,CASNKGGGSVETQYF
-,TRBV6-5,-,TRBJ1-2,TGTGCCAGCAGTTACTCCTGGCAGGGAAACTATGGCTACACCTTC,CASSYSWQGNYGYTF
-,TRBV21-1,-,TRBJ1-1,TGTCCTGCGAACACTGAAGCTTTCTTT,CPANTEAFF
-,TRBV5-8,-,TRBJ2-7,TGTGCCAGCAGCTTGAGCCACCTACGACTTATACCCTACGAGCAGTACTTC,CASSLSHLRLIPYEQYF
-,TRBV5-7,-,TRBJ2-7,TGTGCCAGCAGCTTGGCCAAACGGGTTCTGGACGAGCAGTACTTC,CASSLAKRVLDEQYF
TRBD1,TRBV7-9,once,TRBJ1-1,TGTGCCAGCAGCTCTACAGGGGAAACTGAAGCTTTCTTT,CASSSTGETEAFF
-,TRBV6-5,-,TRBJ2-7,TGTGCCACCCGGGCCCGCGGGGTTGGTGCCTACGAGCAGTACTTC,CATRARGVGAYEQYF
-,TRBV7-2,-,TRBJ2-5,TGTGCCAGCAGCTTATGGAGGCGGGAGACCCAGTACTTC,CASSLWRRETQYF
TRBD2,TRBV27,-,TRBJ2-1,TGTGCCAGCAGTTTCCTAGCTAGCGGGGACAATGAGCAGTTCTTC,CASSFLASGDNEQFF
TRBD1,TRBV6-5,few,TRBJ1-2,TGTGCCAGCAGTTACTACAGGGGTCGCAACTATGGCTACACCTTC,CASSYYRGRNYGYTF
TRBD1,TRBV4-3,-,TRBJ1-4,TGCGCCAGCAGCCAGGTCCCGGGACAGGGGGATGAAAAACTGTTTTTT,CASSQVPGQGDEKLFF
-,TRBV9,-,TRBJ1-1,TGTGCCAGCAGCGTAGACGGTGAAGCTTTCTTT,CASSVDGEAFF
TRBD1,TRBV7-9,-,TRBJ1-6,TGTGCCAGCACCCCAACAGGGGATTCACCCCTCCACTTT,CASTPTGDSPLHF
TRBD2,TRBV18,-,TRBJ2-1,TGTGCCAGCTCATTCACTAGCGGGGCGTACAATGAGCAGTTCTTC,CASSFTSGAYNEQFF
-,TRBV6-5,few,TRBJ1-1,TGTGCCAGCAGTTACTCGTCGACAGTTTGGAACACTGAAGCTTTCTTT,CASSYSSTVWNTEAFF
-,TRBV4-1,-,TRBJ2-2,TGCGCCAGCAGCCAAGGTGGGGAGCTGTTTTTT,CASSQGGELFF
-,TRBV6-5,-,TRBJ2-7,TGTGCCAGCTACTCCGGGGGACGGGGAGAGCAGTACTTC,CASYSGGRGEQYF
-,TRBV7-8,-,TRBJ2-5,TGTGCCAGCAGCCGAGGGGACCACTCGCAAGAGACCCAGTACTTC,CASSRGDHSQETQYF
-,TRBV28,few,TRBJ2-7,TGTGCCAGCAGTCCTCCAACCTACGAGCAGTACTTC,CASSPPTYEQYF
TRBD2,TRBV7-2,-,TRBJ2-2,TGTGCCAGCAGCTCTTCTAGCGGGAGCAGTGGGGAGCTGTTTTTT,CASSSSSGSSGELFF
-,TRBV5-1,-,TRBJ2-7,TGCGCCAGCAGCTTGGCCCCGACTAGGGGGGGATACGAGCAGTACTTC,CASSLAPTRGGYEQYF
-,TRBV6-5,-,TRBJ1-5,TGTGCCAGCAGTTACTTGGCTAGCAATCAGCCCCAGCATTTT,CASSYLASNQPQHF
-,TRBV7-9,-,TRBJ2-7,TGTGCCAGCAGCAAGACTAGTTCCTACGAGCAGTACTTC,CASSKTSSYEQYF
-,TRBV30,once,TRBJ2-3,TGTGCCATCACGTCCGGGACCACGGGAGCAGATACGCAGTATTTT,CAITSGTTGADTQYF
TRBD1,TRBV4-1,-,TRBJ2-5,TGCGCCAGCAGCCAAGATCCCGGACAGGGCCGGGAGACCCAGTACTTC,CASSQDPGQGRETQYF
-,TRBV7-3,-,TRBJ1-5,TGTGCCAGCAGCTTCGCTTTTGGGTGGGGGCCCCAGCATTTT,CASSFAFGWGPQHF
TRBD1,TRBV7-2,-,TRBJ2-1,TGTGCCAGCAACGGACAGGGTTTAAACAATGAGCAGTTCTTC,CASNGQGLNNEQFF
-,TRBV6-6,-,TRBJ2-7,TGTGCCAGCAGTTACCAGGGGCGAAGCTCCTACGAGCAGTACTTC,CASSYQGRSSYEQYF
TRBD1,TRBV15,-,TRBJ2-7,TGTGCCACCAGCACAAACACAGGGGAAGAAGGGTACGAGCAGTACTTC,CATSTNTGEEGYEQYF
-,TRBV4-1,few,TRBJ2-3,TGCGCCAGCAGCCAAGAAGTCGCGGCTAGCACAGATACGCAGTATTTT,CASSQEVAASTDTQYF
-,TRBV5-4,-,TRBJ1-1,TGTGCCAGCAGCTTGCCGGGGGCAAGTGGGACTGAAGCTTTCTTT,CASSLPGASGTEAFF